This T cell receptor beta chain was identified during a study of identical twins. Study outcomes and limitations: Carriage of fewer insertions was seen in abundant cord blood beta clonotypes, whereas memory repertoires showed none. Twin sharing of out-of-frame TCR alpha was underestimated by models in monozygotic pairs.

The sample holds a few counts of this clonotype. Its antigen is currently unknown. Germline CDR1 reads MNHNS; CDR2 reads SASEGT. The CDR3 runs 15 residues. V lost 6 bases, J lost 4 bases, and 18 bases lay in between. Through template switching, a universal primer site was introduced, and the cDNA contained unique molecular identifiers. TCRdb reprocessed the 5' RACE reads with MiXCR, giving one entry per CDR3 protein. The sample consists of 500,000 to 650,000 distinct CDR3 sequences, about 7% of them appearing once. The same data also went into a second study, on yellow fever vaccine responses in identical twins. This second study notes: The authors reported partly convergent, partly personalized vaccine responses in identical twins.

The sequence was collected from a woman in her late teens or twenties in good health. What was sequenced was PBMCs. This chain connects TRBV6-1 to TRBJ2-5; TRBD1 or TRBD2 may be the D gene (5 bases each). The CDR3, as DNA: TGTGCCAGCAGCCAGACCGGGACCAGAGGAGAGACCCAGTACTTC. The encoded protein is CASSQTGTRGETQYF.